What follows are 27 T cell receptor beta chains derived from one specimen sequenced in a study of T cells in Graves' hyperthyroidism and ophthalmopathy. Amplified TCR beta CDR3 regions came from RNA transcripts. First-round RT-PCR targeting the TCR CDR3 was performed with the HTBI primer set. One entry per CDR3 protein, called by TCRdb with MiXCR from the multiplex PCR reads. This sample carries roughly 550,000 distinct CDR3 sequences, roughly a sixth of them seen once, and the ten largest clones take over 25%. The specimen sequenced was blood. The receptors derive from a woman between 25 and 40 years old with Graves' ophthalmopathy.

This clonotype was detected only a few times. The CDR3 bases are TGTGCCAGCAGCCTTATAAAATCTGGGGCCAACGTCCTGACTTTC. The encoded protein is CASSLIKSGANVLTF. The chain links TRBV7-2 to TRBJ2-6, with unresolved D. Germline V gene data show CDR1 as SGHTA and CDR2 as FQGNSA. The V end was cut by 5 bases, the J end by 1 base, with 9 bases between. This CDR3 is 15 amino acids long.

V gene TRBV5-6 combines with J gene TRBJ2-1; the D gene is possibly TRBD2 (6 bases). Trimming removed 4 bases from V and 10 bases from J, with 15 bases in between. CDR3 length: 13 amino acids. Germline values: CDR1 SGHDT, CDR2 YYEEEE. The CDR3 sequence: CASSVGMSGEQFF. CDR3 coding DNA: TGTGCCAGCAGCGTAGGGATGAGCGGGGAGCAGTTCTTC.

On this clonotype: One junction end disagrees with the germline gene, perhaps due to a read error. The chain uses TRBV20-1 and TRBJ2-6; maybe TRBD1 (5 bases). The CDR3 is 15 residues long. From germline, CDR1 is DFQATT and CDR2 SNEGSKA (reference sequence). The CDR3 protein is CSAMGRASGADVLTF. In DNA, the CDR3 is TGCAGTGCTATGGGGCGTGCCTCTGGGGCCGACGTCCTGACTTTC.

The table lists this clonotype with many counts. The chain is built from TRBV6-1 and TRBJ1-5, with a possible D match to TRBD1 (5 bases). Trimming took off 5 bases at V and 0 bases at J, with 11 bases between the two ends. The CDR3 length is 15 residues. Germline V gene data show CDR1 as MNHNS and CDR2 as SASEGT. The CDR3 region has the DNA TGTGCCAGCAGTCGCGGTGGGGCTAGCAATCAGCCCCAGCATTTT. Its translation is CASSRGGASNQPQHF.

CDR3 nucleotides: TGTGCCAGCAGCCAAGTAAGGGGAGTCCAAGAGACCCAGTACTTC. Its protein product is CASSQVRGVQETQYF. The chain joins TRBV4-2 to TRBJ2-5, with D perhaps given as TRBD1 or TRBD2 (5 bases each). Per the germline V gene, CDR1 is LGHNA and CDR2 is YNFKEQ. Trimming left V 1 base short and J 1 base short, with 10 bases between. The length of the CDR3 is 15 residues.

This clonotype appeared a single time. A read error may be the cause here, since a much bigger clone is one base away. This sequence joins TRBV20-1 and TRBJ2-1; tentatively, D is TRBD1 (5 bases). The CDR3 sequence is 14 residues long. Trimming shortened V by 3 bases and J by 8 bases, and 17 bases separated the two germline ends. Germline assignment: CDR1 DFQATT and CDR2 SNEGSKA (reference sequence). CDR3 loop: CSASRSRVHDEQFF. For the CDR3, the DNA is TGCAGTGCTAGCAGATCCAGGGTCCACGATGAGCAGTTCTTC.

In this sample, this clonotype turned up many times. In nucleotides, the CDR3 is TGCAGTGCCAGGACAGGGGGCGCGAGGGGGGACCAAGAGACCCAGTACTTC. Encoded protein: CSARTGGARGDQETQYF. The V gene is TRBV20-1, the J gene TRBJ2-5; 11 nucleotides agree with TRBD1. This CDR3 region has 17 residues. The germline V gene encodes CDR1 DFQATT and CDR2 SNEGSKA (reference sequence). J was trimmed by 0 bases and V by 6 bases; bases with no gene match: 12.

The V gene is TRBV20-1, the J gene TRBJ1-1, with 7 bases aligning to TRBD1. Germline values: CDR1 DFQATT, CDR2 SNEGSKA (reference sequence). Unmatched junction bases numbered 4, after V lost 0 bases and J lost 0 bases. This CDR3 has 15 amino acids. The CDR3 reads CSARDPTGVNTEAFF. Written as DNA, the CDR3 is TGCAGTGCTAGAGATCCTACAGGGGTGAACACTGAAGCTTTCTTT.

The chain employs TRBV19 and TRBJ1-1; D may be TRBD1 (6 bases). The V end lost 8 bases, the J end lost 0 bases, and 10 bases lay between the germline ends. This CDR3 is 13 amino acids long. Germline CDR1 and CDR2: LNHDA and SQIVND (reference sequence). CDR3 in DNA: TGTGCCAGTTCGGACAGATTGAACACTGAAGCTTTCTTT. The encoded protein is CASSDRLNTEAFF.

This clonotype was counted only a few times. This rearrangement joins TRBV19 to TRBJ2-7, with 9 bases lining up with TRBD2. V shed 5 bases and J 2 bases; nucleotides not matched to a gene: 7. The germline gives CDR1 LNHDA, CDR2 SQIVND (reference sequence). The CDR3 is 15 residues long. The chain's CDR3 is CASSPEAGGPYEQYF. The CDR3 DNA follows: TGTGCCAGTAGTCCGGAGGCGGGAGGGCCCTACGAGCAGTACTTC. The whole variable domain, remainder taken from reference TRBV19 and TRBJ2-7, is DGGITQSPKYLFRKEGQNVTLSCEQNLNHDAMYWYRQDPGQGLRLIYYSQIVNDFQKGDIAEGYSVSREKKESFPLTVTSAQKNPTAFYLCASSPEAGGPYEQYFGPGTRLTVT.

The chain links TRBV29-1 to TRBJ2-7; 7 nucleotides line up with TRBD1. V lost 5 bases and J lost 9; bases outside the gene matches: 10. Germline lookup yields CDR1 SQVTM and CDR2 ANQGSEA. The CDR3 has 12 amino acids. CDR3 bases: TGCAGCGTTAGGACAGGTGCGCCCGGGCAGTACTTC. It encodes CSVRTGAPGQYF.

This clonotype was found many times. This sequence joins TRBV7-8 and TRBJ2-7, with TRBD1 matching 10 bases. Germline-derived CDR1 and CDR2 are SGHVS and FQNEAQ. This CDR3 comprises 15 residues. The J segment lost 4 bases and the V segment lost 5 bases, leaving 8 bases of the junction unmatched. Here the CDR3 reads CASSGRDRGIYEQYF. Here the CDR3 DNA reads TGTGCCAGCAGCGGCCGGGACAGGGGAATATACGAGCAGTACTTC. The variable domain in full, completed from reference TRBV7-8 and TRBJ2-7, reads GAGVSQSPRYKVAKRGQDVALRCDPISGHVSLFWYQQALGQGPEFLTYFQNEAQLDKSGLPSDRFFAERPEGSVSTLKIQRTQQEDSAVYLCASSGRDRGIYEQYFGPGTRLTVT.

The chain has TRBV28 and TRBJ1-5; D perhaps matches TRBD1 (5 bases). Trimming cost V 6 bases and J 0 bases, with 24 bases left between them. This CDR3 region has 19 residues. CDR1 is MDHEN and CDR2 is SYDVKM in the germline V gene. DNA for the CDR3: TGTGCCAGCAGGCGTCGGACCTCCGGGGGGATCCTTAGCAATCAGCCCCAGCATTTT. It is translated as CASRRRTSGGILSNQPQHF.

This chain links TRBV7-9 with TRBJ2-3; D uncertain. V was trimmed by 5 bases and J by 1 base, leaving 19 bases between them. CDR1 and CDR2 (germline): SEHNR, FQNEAQ (reference sequence). The CDR3 is 17 amino acids. Here the CDR3 reads CASSPPHFPEGTDTQYF. The CDR3 DNA reads as TGTGCCAGCAGCCCGCCCCATTTTCCTGAGGGCACAGATACGCAGTATTTT. The complete variable domain, with remaining parts taken from reference TRBV7-9 and TRBJ2-3, reads DTGVSQNPRHKITKRGQNVTFRCDPISEHNRLYWYRQTLGQGPEFLTYFQNEAQLEKSRLLSDRFSAERPKGSFSTLEIQRTEQGDSAMYLCASSPPHFPEGTDTQYFGPGTRLTVL.

This clonotype was seen more than once but under ten times. The rearrangement links TRBV28 to TRBJ2-1; D is possibly TRBD1 (5 bases). The CDR3 consists of 12 residues. Germline-derived CDR1 and CDR2 are MDHEN and SYDVKM. Trimming took 2 bases from V and 10 from J, leaving 9 bases between them. This chain's CDR3 is CASSLIHREQFF. DNA for the CDR3: TGTGCCAGCAGTTTAATCCACAGGGAGCAGTTCTTC.

In this sample, this clonotype turned up a few times. The chain has TRBV20-1 and TRBJ2-1; D possibly matches TRBD1 or TRBD2 (5 bases each). The V end was cut by 3 bases, the J end by 4 bases, with 16 bases between. The germline V gene has CDR1 DFQATT and CDR2 SNEGSKA (reference sequence). CDR3 length: 15 amino acids. The CDR3 DNA reads TGCAGTGCTAGCAAACTAGGGACGGTATACAATGAGCAGTTCTTC. Its protein is CSASKLGTVYNEQFF.

CDR3 amino acids: CASSVVADMNTEAFF. DNA of the CDR3: TGTGCCAGCAGCGTAGTGGCAGATATGAACACTGAAGCTTTCTTT. J is TRBJ1-1 and V is TRBV9; no clear D. Trimming shortened V by 0 bases and J by 0 bases, and 9 bases separated the two germline ends. The CDR3 is 15 amino acids. Looked up from germline, CDR1 is SGDLS and CDR2 is YYNGEE. Supplemented by reference TRBV9 and TRBJ1-1, the full variable domain reads DSGVTQTPKHLITATGQRVTLRCSPRSGDLSVYWYQQSLDQGLQFLIQYYNGEERAKGNILERFSAQQFPDLHSELNLSSLELGDSALYFCASSVVADMNTEAFFGQGTRLTVV.

This clonotype was observed at least ten times. The V call is TRBV5-1, the J call TRBJ1-4; D gene unclear. V lost 4 bases and J lost 4, with 11 bases in between. From germline, CDR1 is SGHRS and CDR2 YFSETQ. The CDR3 totals 14 residues. The CDR3: CASSVEAINEKLFF. Written as DNA, the CDR3 is TGCGCCAGCAGCGTCGAGGCAATTAATGAAAAACTGTTTTTT.

The rearrangement links TRBV27 to TRBJ1-5; D is perhaps TRBD1 (5 bases). Germline V gene sequence: CDR1 MNHEY, CDR2 SMNVEV (reference sequence). Trimming shortened V by 5 bases and J by 6 bases, and 20 bases separated the two germline ends. CDR3 length: 16 amino acids. This CDR3 is CASSRDLGGVGQPQHF. CDR3 sequence (DNA): TGTGCCAGCAGTAGAGATTTAGGAGGGGTTGGTCAGCCCCAGCATTTT.

This clonotype was seen ten or more times. The chain is built from TRBV6-2 or TRBV6-3 and TRBJ1-1, with D possibly matching TRBD1 (6 bases). The CDR3 covers 16 residues. V lost 0 bases, J lost 1 base, and 12 bases lay in between. CDR1 is MNHEY, CDR2 SVGEGT, per germline. For the CDR3, the DNA is TGTGCCAGCAGTTACTCGCGGGGGCTCGGGAACACTGAAGCTTTCTTT. Amino acid sequence: CASSYSRGLGNTEAFF.

In its sample, this clonotype was seen many times. The rearrangement uses TRBV7-2 and TRBJ2-3, with D uncertain. The germline V gene has CDR1 SGHTA and CDR2 FQGNSA. V lost 2 bases, J lost 2 bases, and 8 bases lay in between. CDR3 length: 14 residues. The CDR3, as DNA: TGTGCCAGCAGCTTATTTGGGATCACAGATACGCAGTATTTT. It encodes CASSLFGITDTQYF.

This clonotype was recorded many times. The chain joins TRBV20-1 to TRBJ1-1; tentatively, D is TRBD1 (6 bases). The CDR3 spans 15 residues. Trimming stripped 4 bases from V and 1 base from J, with 16 bases between. Germline V CDR1 and CDR2: DFQATT, SNEGSKA (reference sequence). In nucleotides, the CDR3 is TGCAGTGCTATAGACCGGGACATAAAGAACACTGAAGCTTTCTTT. It translates to CSAIDRDIKNTEAFF.

This clonotype showed up many times. This sequence joins TRBV20-1 and TRBJ2-4; possible D gene TRBD2, 5 bases. This CDR3 has 13 amino acids. V gave up 3 bases and J gave up 6 bases, with 12 bases separating them. Germline-derived CDR1 and CDR2 are DFQATT and SNEGSKA (reference sequence). The CDR3 nucleotides read TGCAGTGCTAGTATGTGGGAGCGAAACATTCAGTACTTC. This encodes CSASMWERNIQYF.

This clonotype was recorded a few times. The chain combines TRBV7-3 with TRBJ2-3, with 9 positions matching TRBD2. The CDR3 spans 17 residues. Germline CDR1 SGHTA, CDR2 FQGTGA. V dropped 2 bases and J dropped 1; count of bases not matched to a gene: 7. CDR3 bases: TGTGCCAGCAGCTTATACCCCCGGACTAGCGGCACAGATACGCAGTATTTT. Residues: CASSLYPRTSGTDTQYF.

The V gene is TRBV5-6, the J gene TRBJ2-2; 9 nucleotides agree with TRBD2. Germline V gene data show CDR1 as SGHDT and CDR2 as YYEEEE. Germline trimming cut 4 bases from V and 4 bases from J; bases unmatched to any gene: 14. This CDR3 spans 18 amino acids. The CDR3 here is CASSVLPRAGGVTGELFF. The DNA for the CDR3 is TGTGCCAGCAGCGTGTTACCGAGGGCGGGAGGGGTCACCGGGGAGCTGTTTTTT. Looking up the rest from reference TRBV5-6 and TRBJ2-2 gives the full variable domain: DAGVTQSPTHLIKTRGQQVTLRCSPKSGHDTVSWYQQALGQGPQFIFQYYEEEERQRGNFPDRFSGHQFPNYSSELNVNALLLGDSALYLCASSVLPRAGGVTGELFFGEGSRLTVL.

This clonotype appeared many times. The J gene is TRBJ2-5, the V gene TRBV7-9; no reliable D call. V lost 5 bases and J lost 2, with 24 bases in between. CDR1 and CDR2 (germline): SEHNR, FQNEAQ (reference sequence). The CDR3 runs to 18 residues. In DNA form, the CDR3 reads TGTGCCAGCAGCCTAGAACGTATATCCGTGTATTTTCAAGAGACCCAGTACTTC. The encoded protein is CASSLERISVYFQETQYF.

CDR3 bases: TGTGCCAGCAGTTTCGGAGGGAGCTTGGAGCAGTACTTC. Its translation is CASSFGGSLEQYF. The chain combines TRBV28 with TRBJ2-7, with D perhaps TRBD2 (6 bases). Germline loops: CDR1 MDHEN, CDR2 SYDVKM. The V and J ends lost 3 bases and 7 bases respectively, with 13 bases between them. This CDR3 has 13 amino acids. Looking up the rest from reference TRBV28 and TRBJ2-7 gives the full variable domain: DVKVTQSSRYLVKRTGEKVFLECVQDMDHENMFWYRQDPGLGLRLIYFSYDVKMKEKGDIPEGYSVSREKKERFSLILESASTNQTSMYLCASSFGGSLEQYFGPGTRLTVT.